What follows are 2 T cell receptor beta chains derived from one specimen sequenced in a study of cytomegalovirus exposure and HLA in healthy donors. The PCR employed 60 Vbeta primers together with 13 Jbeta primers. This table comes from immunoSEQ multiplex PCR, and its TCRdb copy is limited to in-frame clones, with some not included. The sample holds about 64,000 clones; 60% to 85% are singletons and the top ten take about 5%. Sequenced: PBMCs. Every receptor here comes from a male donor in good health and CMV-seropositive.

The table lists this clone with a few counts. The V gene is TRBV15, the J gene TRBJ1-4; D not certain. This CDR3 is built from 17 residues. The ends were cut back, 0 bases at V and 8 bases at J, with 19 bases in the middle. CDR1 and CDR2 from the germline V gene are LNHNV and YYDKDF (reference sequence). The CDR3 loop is CATSRDPSGIGGEKLFF. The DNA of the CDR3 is TGTGCCACCAGCAGAGACCCGTCCGGGATCGGAGGGGAAAAACTGTTTTTT.

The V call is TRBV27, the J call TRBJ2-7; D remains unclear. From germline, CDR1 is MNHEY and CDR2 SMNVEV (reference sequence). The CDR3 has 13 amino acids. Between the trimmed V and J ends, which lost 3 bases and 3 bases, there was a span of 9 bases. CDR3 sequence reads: CASSFSLNYEQYF. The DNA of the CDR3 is TGTGCCAGCAGTTTTAGCCTTAACTACGAGCAGTACTTC.